This entry lists 13 T cell receptor beta chains sequenced from one sample in a study of human T cells and chemical hapten exposure. This sample's time point: pre-sensitization, week 0. Treatment of the sample: therapeutic diphenylcyclopropenone sensitization with weekly scalp DPC. TCRdb re-derived calls from the RACE reads in MiXCR, one entry per CDR3 protein. The repertoire holds some 330,000 distinct CDR3 sequences, with roughly 6% as singletons. This specimen consisted of whole blood, obtained in connection with sensitization to the hapten diphenylcyclopropenone (DPC). The receptors here all came from a woman younger than 30 with alopecia areata. Some clones in this sample may be carry-over from other donors' samples.

About this clonotype itself: One junction end disagrees with the germline gene, perhaps due to a read error. This sequence joins TRBV28 and TRBJ1-1; 9 bases fit TRBD1. This CDR3 contains 15 residues. Germline V CDR1 and CDR2: MDHEN, SYDVKM. The CDR3 bases are TGTGCCAGCAGAACCGGTGGGACAGGGAACGCTGAAGCTTTCTTT. It specifies CASRTGGTGNAEAFF.

This clonotype was seen ten or more times. The chain links TRBV14 to TRBJ2-1; D gene ambiguous. CDR1 and CDR2 from the germline V gene are SGHDN and FVKESK. Trimming took 1 base from V and 9 from J, leaving 10 bases between them. This CDR3 has 13 amino acids. Here the CDR3 reads CASSQALSSEQFF. The CDR3 nucleotides read TGTGCCAGCAGCCAAGCGCTGAGCAGTGAGCAGTTCTTC.

In its sample, this clonotype was seen many times. This chain joins TRBV4-1 and TRBJ1-2; D uncertain. Trimming removed 2 bases from V and 4 bases from J, with 14 bases in between. This CDR3 is 15 amino acids long. The germline CDR1 and CDR2 sequences are MGHRA and YSYEKL. CDR3 sequence: CASSQYRTESYGYTF. CDR3 sequence (DNA): TGCGCCAGCAGCCAATATAGGACCGAGTCCTATGGCTACACCTTC.

The chain combines TRBV9 with TRBJ2-3; TRBD1 might be the D (6 bases). CDR1 is SGDLS, CDR2 YYNGEE, per germline. Trimming stripped 3 bases from V and 2 bases from J, with 13 bases between. The CDR3 is 15 residues long. The CDR3: CASSADSPHTDTQYF. CDR3 sequence (DNA): TGTGCCAGCAGCGCGGACAGCCCCCACACAGATACGCAGTATTTT. The full variable domain, completed using reference TRBV9 and TRBJ2-3, is DSGVTQTPKHLITATGQRVTLRCSPRSGDLSVYWYQQSLDQGLQFLIQYYNGEERAKGNILERFSAQQFPDLHSELNLSSLELGDSALYFCASSADSPHTDTQYFGPGTRLTVL.

V is TRBV7-9 and J is TRBJ1-4; 8 bases match TRBD1. V shed 3 bases, J shed 7 bases, and the junction held 7 bases outside the gene matches. Germline CDR1 SEHNR, CDR2 FQNEAQ (reference sequence). The length of the CDR3 is 15 residues. The chain's CDR3 is CASSLRGQEAEKLFF. For the CDR3, the DNA is TGTGCCAGCAGCTTGAGGGGACAGGAGGCTGAAAAACTGTTTTTT.

This clonotype was observed at least ten times. This chain links TRBV6-2 or TRBV6-3 with TRBJ1-1; D gene unclear. V lost 7 bases, J lost 3 bases, and 9 bases lay in between. This CDR3 comprises 12 residues. CDR1 and CDR2 from the germline V gene are MNHEY and SVGEGT. CDR3 in DNA: TGTGCCAGCACCGAACGGTACACTGAAGCTTTCTTT. It yields the protein CASTERYTEAFF.

The chain couples TRBV16 to TRBJ2-7; the match to TRBD2 covers 7 bases. Per the germline V gene, CDR1 is KGHSY and CDR2 is FQNENV. After removal of 0 bases from V and 9 bases from J, the junction contained 14 bases not matched to a gene. The CDR3 has 16 residues. The DNA for the CDR3 is TGTGCCAGCAGCCAATCTTCGGGACTATTAGAGTCCGGGCAGTACTTC. Protein sequence: CASSQSSGLLESGQYF.

The gene calls are TRBV4-3 and TRBJ2-1; D ambiguous. V was clipped by 4 bases and J by 6 bases, with 19 bases between them. The CDR3 has 16 residues. Germline V gene data show CDR1 as LGHNA and CDR2 as YSLEER. The CDR3 spells CASSPGPTWKGNEQFF. The CDR3 nucleotides read TGCGCCAGCAGCCCGGGCCCAACTTGGAAGGGCAATGAGCAGTTCTTC.

This clonotype appeared a few times. The chain combines TRBV9 with TRBJ2-5, with 9 bases matching TRBD2. Germline assignment: CDR1 SGDLS and CDR2 YYNGEE. V dropped 3 bases and J dropped 4; count of bases not matched to a gene: 10. The CDR3 extends over 16 amino acids. The CDR3 nucleotides are TGTGCCAGCAGCGCCATCTTGGCGGGAGGGCGAGAGACCCAGTACTTC. This encodes CASSAILAGGRETQYF.

The rearrangement uses TRBV15 and TRBJ2-7; D unresolved. The length of the CDR3 is 13 residues. Trimming stripped 0 bases from V and 4 bases from J, with 7 bases between. In germline, CDR1 is LNHNV, CDR2 YYDKDF (reference sequence). In DNA, the CDR3 is TGTGCCACCAGCAGAGAGAGTGCTTACGAGCAGTACTTC. Its translation: CATSRESAYEQYF.

The rearrangement joins TRBV29-1 to TRBJ2-2, with TRBD1 as a possible D gene (5 bases). The length of the CDR3 is 12 residues. Deletions cut 6 bases from V and 5 bases from J, with 10 bases between. Germline V CDR1 and CDR2: SQVTM, ANQGSEA. The CDR3 protein is CSVQGWTGELFF. Written as DNA, the CDR3 is TGCAGCGTCCAGGGTTGGACCGGGGAGCTGTTTTTT.

This chain links TRBV5-4 with TRBJ2-3; possibly TRBD2 for D (6 bases). The CDR3 spans 14 residues. Germline V gene lookup returns CDR1 SGHNT and CDR2 YYREEE (reference sequence). Trimming removed 4 bases at V and 5 bases at J, with 14 bases between. The CDR3 sequence is CASSERTEGDTQYF. CDR3 DNA: TGTGCCAGCAGCGAGAGGACGGAGGGAGATACGCAGTATTTT. Complete variable domain (other parts from reference TRBV5-4 and TRBJ2-3): ETGVTQSPTHLIKTRGQQVTLRCSSQSGHNTVSWYQQALGQGPQFIFQYYREEENGRGNFPPRFSGLQFPNYSSELNVNALELDDSALYLCASSERTEGDTQYFGPGTRLTVL.

This clonotype has more than one count but fewer than ten. The chain carries TRBV6-5 and TRBJ2-3; TRBD2 matches 9 bases. After removal of 2 bases from V and 0 bases from J, the junction contained 6 bases not matched to a gene. The CDR3 loop spans 17 amino acids. Germline V lookup: CDR1 MNHEY, CDR2 SVGAGI. The CDR3 DNA reads as TGTGCCAGCAGTTACCAATTAGCGGGGGAAAGCACAGATACGCAGTATTTT. Protein: CASSYQLAGESTDTQYF.